One and the same sample provided the 30 T cell receptor beta chains below, sequenced in a study of T-cell memory formation after mild COVID-19. Using its own MiXCR run on the 5' RACE reads, TCRdb lists one record per CDR3 protein. The sample has 350,000 or so distinct CDR3 sequences; around a fifth are singletons. Specimen: PBMCs or a T cell subset sorted from them (not recorded which). These receptors all come from a man younger than 35 who had mild COVID-19 (a few samples of this study predate the infection). Cell type and time point are not known.

This clonotype was seen a handful of times. The gene calls are TRBV20-1 and TRBJ2-3; D not resolved. The CDR3 is 15 amino acids. The V gene's germline CDR1 is DFQATT and CDR2 SNEGSKA (reference sequence). V was pared by 6 bases and J by 2 bases, with 18 bases between. CDR3 bases: TGCAGTGCCCCCACCCCCTCGGGTTCCACAGATACGCAGTATTTT. Protein: CSAPTPSGSTDTQYF.

This clonotype has a count of ten or more. The V gene is TRBV6-5, the J gene TRBJ2-2; D perhaps matches TRBD1 (6 bases). CDR1 and CDR2 (germline): MNHEY, SVGAGI. Between the trimmed V and J ends, which lost 0 bases and 3 bases, there was a span of 14 bases. This CDR3 comprises 17 residues. The CDR3 region has the DNA TGTGCCAGCAGTTACTCCCCCAGGGGTGCGGACACCGGGGAGCTGTTTTTT. This translates into CASSYSPRGADTGELFF.

The chain combines TRBV12-3 or TRBV12-4 with TRBJ2-5; 11 bases are a match to TRBD1. With V trimmed by 5 bases and J by 9 bases, 2 bases remained unmatched. The CDR3 is 12 amino acids. The chain's CDR3 is CASSQGQGAQYF. The CDR3 DNA reads as TGTGCCAGCAGTCAGGGACAGGGGGCCCAGTACTTC.

This clonotype was found many times. The gene calls are TRBV30 and TRBJ2-7; 7 bases are a match to TRBD1. This CDR3 spans 12 amino acids. The V gene end was trimmed by 5 bases and the J gene end by 7 bases; junction bases not matched to a gene: 8. The germline gives CDR1 GTSNPN, CDR2 SVGIG (reference sequence). The DNA of the CDR3 is TGTGCCTGGTCACAGGGGCCAGGAGAGCAGTACTTC. Protein: CAWSQGPGEQYF.

This sequence joins TRBV5-1 and TRBJ2-5; D ambiguous. This CDR3 has 15 residues. CDR1 SGHRS and CDR2 YFSETQ come from the germline V gene. Trimming pared 1 base from V and 2 bases from J, leaving 12 bases between. CDR3 DNA: TGCGCCAGCAGCTTGTCCGTCGGATTGCAAGAGACCCAGTACTTC. Translating it yields CASSLSVGLQETQYF.

The chain employs TRBV6-5 and TRBJ1-6; 9 bases map to TRBD1. Trimming cost V 5 bases and J 0 bases; bases outside gene matches: 5. Germline V CDR1 and CDR2: MNHEY, SVGAGI. This CDR3 is built from 17 residues. The CDR3 protein is CASSRRDRDSYNSPLHF. The CDR3 bases are TGTGCCAGCAGTCGTCGGGACAGGGACTCCTATAATTCACCCCTCCACTTT.

The CDR3 sequence is CSARSDRGYEQYF. Here the CDR3 DNA reads TGCAGTGCTAGATCCGACAGGGGCTACGAGCAGTACTTC. V is TRBV20-1 and J is TRBJ2-7, with 8 bases that match TRBD1. The trim removed 2 bases at V and 3 bases at J, leaving 3 bases unmatched. The CDR3 spans 13 residues. CDR1 is DFQATT, CDR2 SNEGSKA, per germline (reference sequence).

The table lists this clonotype with many counts. Written as DNA, the CDR3 is TGTGCCAGCAGCCTACAGGGATGGCCTGAAGCTTTCTTT. As protein: CASSLQGWPEAFF. The gene calls are TRBV7-9 and TRBJ1-1; a possible D gene is TRBD1 (6 bases). CDR1 and CDR2 (germline): SEHNR, FQNEAQ (reference sequence). Trimming cost V 5 bases and J 6 bases, with 13 bases left between them. There are 13 residues in the CDR3.

This clonotype appeared a few times. The V call is TRBV9, the J call TRBJ2-1; 8 bases match TRBD2. The CDR3 has 16 residues. Germline loops: CDR1 SGDLS, CDR2 YYNGEE. The V gene end was trimmed by 5 bases and the J gene end by 4 bases; junction bases not matched to a gene: 11. The CDR3 protein is CASSPLPGGGYNEQFF. CDR3 nucleotides: TGTGCCAGCAGTCCATTACCCGGCGGGGGGTACAATGAGCAGTTCTTC.

The chain joins TRBV20-1 to TRBJ1-1, with a possible D match to TRBD1 (6 bases). V was clipped by 3 bases and J by 6 bases, with 17 bases between them. CDR1 DFQATT and CDR2 SNEGSKA come from the germline V gene (reference sequence). The CDR3 runs 14 residues. The CDR3 DNA sequence: TGCAGTGCTAGGATCACAGGGAGGGGGGCTGAAGCTTTCTTT. This codes for CSARITGRGAEAFF.

The V gene is TRBV28, the J gene TRBJ2-2; either TRBD1 or TRBD2 may supply D (5 bases each). This CDR3 has 13 amino acids. Trimming stripped 9 bases from V and 2 bases from J, with 10 bases between. CDR1 is MDHEN, CDR2 SYDVKM, per germline. DNA of the CDR3: TGTGCCAGTCTCCGGGACAACACCGGGGAGCTGTTTTTT. It codes for CASLRDNTGELFF.

This clonotype was found a few times. V and J are TRBV10-2 and TRBJ2-7; the D call may be TRBD1 or TRBD2 (5 bases each). Germline values: CDR1 WSHSY, CDR2 SAAADI. Trimming removed 5 bases at V and 4 bases at J, with 15 bases between. The CDR3 is 14 residues long. The CDR3: CASSFGTVGYEQYF. The CDR3 bases are TGCGCCAGCAGTTTTGGGACGGTGGGTTACGAGCAGTACTTC.

The chain carries TRBV7-2 and TRBJ1-5, with D unresolved. With 0 bases removed from V and 0 bases from J, the gap between germline ends came to 9 bases. CDR1 and CDR2 from the germline V gene are SGHTA and FQGNSA. The CDR3 totals 16 residues. In nucleotides, the CDR3 is TGTGCCAGCAGCTTAGCGTGGTCGGCTAGCAATCAGCCCCAGCATTTT. Residues: CASSLAWSASNQPQHF.

The table lists this clonotype with a few counts. The gene calls are TRBV4-1 and TRBJ1-1; D not certain. V shed 2 bases and J shed 1 base, with 8 bases lying between them. The CDR3 has 14 amino acids. From germline, CDR1 is MGHRA and CDR2 YSYEKL. In nucleotides, the CDR3 is TGCGCCAGCAGCCAATTGAGGGAGAACACTGAAGCTTTCTTT. Translating gives CASSQLRENTEAFF.

The chain recombines TRBV27 with TRBJ1-2, with a tentative D call TRBD1 (5 bases). V was cut by 4 bases and J by 10 bases, with 19 bases left in between. CDR3 length: 14 amino acids. CDR1 MNHEY and CDR2 SMNVEV come from the germline V gene (reference sequence). The CDR3 loop is CASSSRTRVGYYTF. CDR3 bases: TGTGCCAGCAGTTCCCGGACAAGGGTGGGGTACTACACCTTC.

This clonotype was detected a few times. The chain couples TRBV14 to TRBJ2-1; TRBD2 might be the D (7 bases). Germline CDR1 SGHDN, CDR2 FVKESK. Trimming removed 4 bases from V and 2 bases from J, with 15 bases in between. The CDR3 has 16 residues. CDR3 bases: TGTGCCAGCAGCCGTTTAGGGGGGACTACCTACAATGAGCAGTTCTTC. Protein sequence: CASSRLGGTTYNEQFF.

On this clonotype itself: One base away lies a much larger clone, so this may be a sequencing read error. The chain uses TRBV11-2 and TRBJ1-1; D gene uncertain. The CDR3 extends over 12 amino acids. Germline values: CDR1 SGHAT, CDR2 FQNNGV. The CDR3 here is CAISPRFYGAFF. DNA for the CDR3: TGTGCCATCAGCCCCCGCTTTTATGGCGCTTTCTTT.

This clonotype was counted between two and nine times. The rearrangement joins TRBV7-2 to TRBJ2-1, with 10 bases that match TRBD2. Germline V lookup: CDR1 SGHTA, CDR2 FQGNSA. This CDR3 contains 17 residues. V lost 1 base to trimming and J lost 7 bases; unmatched junction nucleotides: 10. This CDR3 is CASSLERGAGGRNEQFF. Here the CDR3 DNA reads TGTGCCAGCAGCTTAGAAAGGGGAGCGGGGGGGCGTAATGAGCAGTTCTTC.

This clonotype was detected a few times. V is TRBV18 and J is TRBJ2-2; D is ambiguous. In germline, CDR1 is KGHSH, CDR2 LQKENI. CDR3 size: 11 residues. V was pared by 7 bases and J by 1 base, with 1 base between. This chain's CDR3 is CASLNTGELFF. DNA for the CDR3: TGTGCCAGCTTGAACACCGGGGAGCTGTTTTTT.

This clonotype was found a few times. This chain joins TRBV12-3 or TRBV12-4 and TRBJ2-2; 8 bases are a match to TRBD1. This CDR3 is 16 amino acids long. After removal of 3 bases from V and 3 bases from J, the junction contained 6 bases not matched to a gene. The CDR3 loop is CASSFPTGVDTGELFF. In DNA, the CDR3 is TGTGCCAGCAGTTTCCCGACAGGGGTGGACACCGGGGAGCTGTTTTTT.

The rearrangement joins TRBV12-3 or TRBV12-4 to TRBJ2-1; 7 positions match TRBD2. The CDR3 length is 13 residues. The V segment lost 7 bases and the J segment 8 bases; nucleotides outside the gene matches: 8. CDR3 sequence (DNA): TGTGCCAGCACCACAGGAGGGAGGGATGAGCAGTTCTTC. It encodes CASTTGGRDEQFF.

This clonotype was picked up a small number of times. The V and J genes are TRBV10-3 and TRBJ2-1; D possibly corresponds to TRBD1 (5 bases). V gave up 7 bases and J gave up 4 bases, with 17 bases separating them. Germline CDR1 is ENHRY and CDR2 is SYGVKD. The CDR3 is made up of 15 amino acids. CDR3 nucleotides: TGTGCCATCATGAATCGTGGGGCTGGTTACAATGAGCAGTTCTTC. This gives the protein CAIMNRGAGYNEQFF.

This clonotype occurred a few times. The junction does not match germline at one end; this may be a read error. The V call is TRBV7-9, the J call TRBJ1-2; D possibly corresponds to TRBD1 (6 bases). Per germline, CDR1 SEHNR and CDR2 FQNEAQ (reference sequence). The CDR3 has 15 amino acids. CDR3 in DNA: TGTGCCAGCAGCTCCACAGCCGGGACACGGGGCCTCTCCGCCTTC. As protein: CASSSTAGTRGLSAF.

The chain joins TRBV4-1 to TRBJ2-2; 9 bases line up with TRBD1. The V gene's germline CDR1 is MGHRA and CDR2 YSYEKL. The CDR3 contains 18 residues. Losses at the gene ends were 2 bases for V and 1 base for J; bases not matched to a gene: 8. The CDR3 nucleotides read TGCGCCAGCAGCCAAATTACAGGGGGCGGGTTGAACACCGGGGAGCTGTTTTTT. Translation gives CASSQITGGGLNTGELFF.

The chain couples TRBV7-8 to TRBJ2-3; 11 nucleotides line up with TRBD2. The CDR3 spans 16 residues. Trimming at V came to 1 base and at J to 7 bases, leaving 7 bases not matched to a gene. CDR1 SGHVS and CDR2 FQNEAQ come from the germline V gene. The CDR3 region has the DNA TGTGCCAGCAGCTTAGGTCGGCTAGCGGGGGGTAATACGCAGTATTTT. Protein sequence: CASSLGRLAGGNTQYF.

This clonotype was counted a few times. This chain joins TRBV4-1 and TRBJ2-5, with D perhaps matching TRBD2 (6 bases). The CDR3 length is 15 residues. The germline V gene has CDR1 MGHRA and CDR2 YSYEKL. The V end lost 1 base, the J end lost 7 bases, and 16 bases lay between the germline ends. This CDR3 is CASSQAGAGGGTQYF. The DNA for the CDR3 is TGCGCCAGCAGCCAAGCTGGAGCGGGTGGGGGGACCCAGTACTTC.

This clonotype was seen ten or more times. This sequence joins TRBV7-9 and TRBJ2-5; D remains ambiguous. Germline V gene data show CDR1 as SEHNR and CDR2 as FQNEAQ (reference sequence). The CDR3 length is 11 residues. Deletions cut 8 bases from V and 5 bases from J, with 9 bases between. The CDR3 reads CASDPWETQYF. The CDR3 DNA sequence: TGTGCCAGCGACCCCTGGGAGACCCAGTACTTC.

The CDR3 sequence is CAIRRDRGEGEQFF. The CDR3, as DNA: TGTGCCATCAGACGGGACAGGGGGGAGGGTGAGCAGTTCTTC. The chain is built from TRBV10-3 and TRBJ2-1; 11 bases agree with TRBD1. The CDR3 extends over 14 amino acids. After removal of 6 bases from V and 9 bases from J, the junction contained 7 bases not matched to a gene. Germline V gene sequence: CDR1 ENHRY, CDR2 SYGVKD.

The CDR3 spells CASRRPGSTDTQYF. Written as DNA, the CDR3 is TGTGCCAGCAGGCGCCCGGGAAGCACAGATACGCAGTATTTT. The rearrangement links TRBV4-2 to TRBJ2-3, with D possibly TRBD2 on 5 matching bases. The length of the CDR3 is 14 residues. V lost 6 bases to trimming and J lost 0 bases, with 10 bases between them. From germline, CDR1 is LGHNA and CDR2 YNFKEQ.

The sample holds a few counts of this clonotype. V usage is TRBV15 and J usage is TRBJ2-3; D gene uncertain. The germline V gene has CDR1 LNHNV and CDR2 YYDKDF (reference sequence). This CDR3 has 13 residues. V was shortened by 3 bases and J by 8 bases, with 12 bases between the two germline ends. For the CDR3, the DNA is TGTGCCACCAGCAGTGAAACCGCGAGTACGCAGTATTTT. Protein product: CATSSETASTQYF.